This entry features one T cell receptor (beta chain) sequence. Germline-derived CDR1 and CDR2 are MGHRA and YSYEKL. V was shortened by 0 bases and J by 4 bases, with 15 bases between the two germline ends. CDR3 length: 16 amino acids. Method: immunoSEQ multiplex PCR; TCRdb's copy keeps in-frame clones and lacks some. The sample lists about 140,000 clones, roughly 90% occurring once. The sample belongs to a study of blood T cell repertoires in COVID-19. The chain carries TRBV4-1 and TRBJ1-2, with a possible D match to TRBD1 (5 bases). The sequence derives from a human donor in a cohort sampled during active COVID-19. What was sequenced was peripheral blood. CDR3 DNA: TGCGCCAGCAGCCAAGACGACGGGGGGATTGTCTATGGCTACACCTTC. It encodes CASSQDDGGIVYGYTF.